This T cell receptor beta chain was observed in a study of beta chain features in type 1 diabetes. Study results and limitations: All four CD4+ subsets from Type 1 diabetes patients carried moderately but significantly shorter TCRB CDR3s. cDNA-based reads could over-represent cells with high TCR expression. The VDJ junctions of type 1 diabetes patients carried fewer insertions and more deletions.

Concerning this clone: Its specificity is unknown.

The CDR3 is 15 residues long. Germline V CDR1 and CDR2: MDHEN, SYDVKM. V lost 4 bases to trimming and J lost 0 bases, with 13 bases between them. Reverse transcription of all isolated RNA meant that expressed TCRB transcripts were sequenced. Profiling relied on immunoSEQ multiplex PCR, and the TCRdb table lists in-frame clones only, not all of them. The sample consists of just under 150,000 clones, about 13% of them appearing once. The chain couples TRBV28 to TRBJ2-7; weak D call: TRBD2 (6 bases). The specimen was central memory CD4+ T cells from blood. This TCR came from a man in his late teens or twenties with type 1 diabetes. CDR3 DNA: TGTGCCAGCAGTTCTCCGTCTAGCGCCTCCTACGAGCAGTACTTC. Its protein product is CASSSPSSASYEQYF.